The source of this T cell receptor (beta chain) is a study of blood T cell repertoires in COVID-19. Study summary: T cells, B-cell-depleted T cells, or PBMCs provided the cDNA or gDNA that served as material.

Original handling: Scientists estimated how many nucleated cells there were by amplifying reference gene primers. Sequencing used immunoSEQ multiplex PCR; TCRdb keeps in-frame clones, though not all of them. The DNA gave D and trimming, while V, J and clone size come from that table. Here the sample spans roughly 160,000 clones, more than 75% being singletons. The CDR3 sequence is 14 residues long. With 3 bases clipped from V and 7 bases from J, the junction kept 5 bases outside the gene matches. Germline CDR1 reads MDHEN; CDR2 reads SYDVKM. V and J are TRBV28 and TRBJ2-2; TRBD1 agrees at 7 bases. Input material: peripheral blood. The sequence was obtained from a man between 18 and 35 years old with acute or convalescent COVID-19. The CDR3 DNA reads as TGTGCCAGCAGTTTTTCCCGACAGGGCGGGGAGCTGTTTTTT. This codes for CASSFSRQGGELFF.